The text below deals with one T cell receptor (beta chain). The target antigen is unknown. These data originate in a study of cytomegalovirus exposure and HLA in healthy donors. Whole-study findings and limits: Most TCR sequences were rare, but some public TCRs occurred in many donors.

Only in-frame clones appear in the TCRdb table, and some are missing; sequencing was by immunoSEQ multiplex PCR. Among 130,000 to 150,000 clones, approximately 87% were seen once, and the ten largest hold under 3%. Trimming took 6 bases from V and 4 from J; bases not matched to a gene: 5. Looked up from germline, CDR1 is SNHLY and CDR2 is FYNNEI. This CDR3 region has 15 residues. This rearrangement joins TRBV2 to TRBJ2-7; 14 bases align to TRBD2. Sequencing input: PBMCs. This receptor was obtained from a young man in good health and CMV-seronegative. The CDR3 nucleotides read TGTGCCAGCAGCCCCGGGACTAGCGGGAGTTACGAGCAGTACTTC. Residues: CASSPGTSGSYEQYF. Full variable domain (remainder filled in from reference TRBV2 and TRBJ2-7): EPEVTQTPSHQVTQMGQEVILRCVPISNHLYFYWYRQILGQKVEFLVSFYNNEISEKSEIFDDQFSVERPDGSNFTLKIRSTKLEDSAMYFCASSPGTSGSYEQYFGPGTRLTVT.